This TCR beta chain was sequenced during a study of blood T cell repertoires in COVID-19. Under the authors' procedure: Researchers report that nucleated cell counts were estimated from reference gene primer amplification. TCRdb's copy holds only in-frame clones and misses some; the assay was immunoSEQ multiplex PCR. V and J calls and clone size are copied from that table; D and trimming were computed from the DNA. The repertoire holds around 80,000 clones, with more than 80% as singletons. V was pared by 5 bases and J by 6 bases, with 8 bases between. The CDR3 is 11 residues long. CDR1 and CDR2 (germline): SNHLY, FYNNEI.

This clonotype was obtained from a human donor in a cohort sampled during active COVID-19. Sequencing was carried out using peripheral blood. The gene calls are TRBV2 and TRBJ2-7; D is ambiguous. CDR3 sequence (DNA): TGTGCCAGCAGTCTGTTAGCCGAGCAGTACTTC. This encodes CASSLLAEQYF.